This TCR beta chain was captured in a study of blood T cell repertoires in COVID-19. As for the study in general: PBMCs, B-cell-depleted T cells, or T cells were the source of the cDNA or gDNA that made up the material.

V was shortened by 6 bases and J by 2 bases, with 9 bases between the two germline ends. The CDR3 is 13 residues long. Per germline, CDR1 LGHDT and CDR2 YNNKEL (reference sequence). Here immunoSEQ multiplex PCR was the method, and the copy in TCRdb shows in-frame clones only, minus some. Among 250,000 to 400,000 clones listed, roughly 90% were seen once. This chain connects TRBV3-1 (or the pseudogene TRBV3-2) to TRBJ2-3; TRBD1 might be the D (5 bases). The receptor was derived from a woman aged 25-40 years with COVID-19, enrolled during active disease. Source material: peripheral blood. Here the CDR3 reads CASRKGNTDTQYF. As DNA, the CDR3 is TGTGCCAGCAGGAAGGGGAACACAGATACGCAGTATTTT.